What follows are 8 T cell receptor beta chains derived from one specimen sequenced in a study of T cell changes during pregnancy in multiple sclerosis. Assay: immunoSEQ multiplex PCR; the TCRdb copy retains only in-frame clones and omits some. In the table there are about 69,000 clones, roughly 92% of which are singletons. This material consisted of peripheral blood, taken in the third trimester of pregnancy. The receptor source for this set is a female donor in good health, enrolled as a control in a pregnancy study.

This clone was detected only once. The chain couples TRBV10-3 to TRBJ2-1; 12 nucleotides agree with TRBD1. Germline assignment: CDR1 ENHRY and CDR2 SYGVKD. Trimming cost V 6 bases and J 7 bases; bases outside gene matches: 7. The CDR3 loop spans 15 amino acids. Here the CDR3 DNA reads TGTGCCATCAGAGGGACAGGGGGCGTGGGGAATGAGCAGTTCTTC. It translates to CAIRGTGGVGNEQFF.

This chain connects TRBV4-2 to TRBJ1-2; 9 nucleotides match TRBD1. The CDR3 has 15 residues. Trimming took 1 base from V and 8 from J; bases not matched to a gene: 8. The germline V gene has CDR1 LGHNA and CDR2 YNFKEQ. As DNA, the CDR3 is TGTGCCAGCAGCCAAGTAGGGACAGGGACGGCGGGCTACACCTTC. Translated: CASSQVGTGTAGYTF.

This chain links TRBV2 with TRBJ2-7; no firm D call. The germline V gene has CDR1 SNHLY and CDR2 FYNNEI. The germline V and J ends were trimmed by 1 base and 6 bases, with 10 bases remaining between them. The CDR3 is 13 residues long. The CDR3 loop is CASSEDLRLEQYF. CDR3 nucleotides: TGTGCCAGCAGTGAAGACCTCAGGCTCGAGCAGTACTTC.

The chain is built from TRBV6-1 and TRBJ2-5, with D tentatively TRBD1 (6 bases). Deletions cut 5 bases from V and 4 bases from J, with 14 bases between. The germline gives CDR1 MNHNS, CDR2 SASEGT. CDR3 size: 14 residues. Here the CDR3 DNA reads TGTGCCAGCAGTCGCGCAGGGGTCGGAGAGACCCAGTACTTC. Amino acid sequence: CASSRAGVGETQYF.

This clone was seen only once. The chain uses TRBV4-1 and TRBJ1-1; no definite D call. The CDR3 consists of 14 residues. V was cut by 4 bases and J by 6 bases, with 15 bases left in between. The germline V gene has CDR1 MGHRA and CDR2 YSYEKL. CDR3 nucleotides: TGCGCCAGCAGCCGTGACGGGGTACTGGCTGAAGCTTTCTTT. Its translation: CASSRDGVLAEAFF.

This clone occurred a few times. The chain links TRBV20-1 to TRBJ1-1; weak D call: TRBD1 (5 bases). CDR3 size: 11 residues. Germline assignment: CDR1 DFQATT and CDR2 SNEGSKA (reference sequence). The V end lost 6 bases, the J end lost 6 bases, and 11 bases lay between the germline ends. CDR3 in DNA: TGCAGTGCGACCAGGGTACCTGAAGCTTTCTTT. Translation: CSATRVPEAFF.

The chain uses TRBV29-1 and TRBJ2-7; perhaps TRBD1 as D (6 bases). Germline lookup yields CDR1 SQVTM and CDR2 ANQGSEA. This CDR3 has 15 residues. V shed 1 base and J shed 0 bases, with 13 bases lying between them. The CDR3 nucleotides read TGCAGCGTTGAAGTTGACGACAGGACCTCCTACGAGCAGTACTTC. Protein product: CSVEVDDRTSYEQYF.

The chain links TRBV28 to TRBJ1-1; maybe TRBD1 (5 bases). Trimming pared 3 bases from V and 2 bases from J, leaving 10 bases between. Per the germline V gene, CDR1 is MDHEN and CDR2 is SYDVKM. The CDR3 is made up of 14 amino acids. The CDR3 region has the DNA TGTGCCAGCAGTTTGGAGGGACCTAACACTGAAGCTTTCTTT. Encoded protein: CASSLEGPNTEAFF.